A single T cell receptor beta chain is shown here with its context. Participants had chemo-refractory metastatic non-small-cell lung cancer and were treated with focal radiation plus ipilimumab CTLA-4 blockade. Clones were read by immunoSEQ multiplex PCR, and TCRdb kept only the in-frame ones, dropping some. The sample has approximately 80,000 clones, just under 75% seen once. The data were obtained in a study of radiotherapy plus CTLA-4 blockade in lung cancer. Losses at the gene ends were 5 bases for V and 0 bases for J; bases not matched to a gene: 10. The germline V gene encodes CDR1 SGHTA and CDR2 FQGNSA. The CDR3 loop spans 16 amino acids.

This sequence was found in a human donor with non-small cell lung cancer whose response to radiotherapy plus ipilimumab could not be evaluated. The sequencing used peripheral blood, collected from a patient treated with radiotherapy plus ipilimumab. The chain recombines TRBV7-2 with TRBJ2-7, with 7 bases that match TRBD2. CDR3 in amino acids: CASSPSQGGGSYEQYF. The DNA for the CDR3 is TGTGCCAGCAGCCCCAGCCAGGGCGGGGGCTCCTACGAGCAGTACTTC. The whole variable domain, filled in from reference TRBV7-2 and TRBJ2-7, reads GAGVSQSPSNKVTEKGKDVELRCDPISGHTALYWYRQSLGQGLEFLIYFQGNSAPDKSGLPSDRFSAERTGGSVSTLTIQRTQQEDSAVYLCASSPSQGGGSYEQYFGPGTRLTVT.